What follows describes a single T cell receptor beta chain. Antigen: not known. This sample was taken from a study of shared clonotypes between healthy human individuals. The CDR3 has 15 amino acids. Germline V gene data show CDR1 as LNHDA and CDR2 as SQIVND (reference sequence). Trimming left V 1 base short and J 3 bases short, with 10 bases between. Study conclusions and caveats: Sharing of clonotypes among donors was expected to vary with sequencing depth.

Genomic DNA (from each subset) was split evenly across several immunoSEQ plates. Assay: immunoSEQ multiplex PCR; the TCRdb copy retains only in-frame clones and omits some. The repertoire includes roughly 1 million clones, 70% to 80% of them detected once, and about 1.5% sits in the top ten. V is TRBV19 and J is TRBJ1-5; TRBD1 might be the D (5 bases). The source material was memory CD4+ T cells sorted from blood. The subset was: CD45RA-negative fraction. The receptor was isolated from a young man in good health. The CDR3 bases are TGTGCCAGTAGTATAGGGGGGGGACCCAATCAGCCCCAGCATTTT. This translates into CASSIGGGPNQPQHF.